These 10 T cell receptor beta chains share one sample of origin, sequenced in a study of T-cell reconstitution after alpha-beta-depleted transplantation in children. TCRbeta library preparation incorporated unique molecular identifiers. TCRdb fed the PCR reads into MiXCR, producing one record per CDR3 protein. The table has over 550,000 distinct CDR3 sequences, 10% seen once. The sample was PBMCs from the stem cell graft donor, taken from the stem cell graft. Receptor source: a human donor who donated a stem cell graft to a child with acute myeloid leukemia.

The chain is built from TRBV29-1 and TRBJ1-1; D ambiguous. The germline CDR1 and CDR2 sequences are SQVTM and ANQGSEA. There are 15 residues in the CDR3. Between the trimmed V and J ends, which lost 7 bases and 1 base, there was a span of 19 bases. CDR3 coding DNA: TGCAGCGCACTATCTGGTATGGATCCGAACACTGAAGCTTTCTTT. This sequence encodes CSALSGMDPNTEAFF.

V is TRBV6-2 or TRBV6-3 and J is TRBJ2-5, with D hard to call. V was pared by 5 bases and J by 5 bases, with 9 bases between. This CDR3 is built from 12 residues. The germline CDR1 and CDR2 sequences are MNHEY and SVGEGT. The CDR3 is CASSRSWETQYF. Written as DNA, the CDR3 is TGTGCCAGCAGTCGCTCGTGGGAGACCCAGTACTTC.

This clonotype was detected only a few times. V is TRBV7-2 and J is TRBJ2-3; D could derive from TRBD1 or TRBD2 (5 bases each). There are 15 residues in the CDR3. The V gene lost 5 bases and the J gene lost 6 bases, with 18 bases spanning the gap. In germline, CDR1 is SGHTA, CDR2 FQGNSA. The CDR3 loop reads CASSTRDGPSDTQYF. The CDR3 coding sequence is TGTGCCAGCAGCACCCGGGACGGTCCTTCGGATACGCAGTATTTT.

This sequence joins TRBV6-6 and TRBJ1-6, with D unresolved. Trimming left V 8 bases short and J 10 bases short, with 15 bases between. This CDR3 has 13 amino acids. Germline V gene sequence: CDR1 MNHNY, CDR2 SVGAGI (reference sequence). The CDR3 DNA reads TGTGCCAGCTCCCCGGGTCCTAGGTCACCCCTCCACTTT. Protein sequence: CASSPGPRSPLHF.

This clonotype was picked up a small number of times. The chain joins TRBV12-3 or TRBV12-4 to TRBJ2-2; TRBD2 matches 13 bases. The CDR3 runs to 16 residues. The V gene end was trimmed by 6 bases and the J gene end by 7 bases; junction bases not matched to a gene: 8. The CDR3 bases are TGTGCCAGCAGCCTCGGGACTAGCGGGATGGTCGGGGAGCTGTTTTTT. Protein product: CASSLGTSGMVGELFF.

The chain uses TRBV4-3 and TRBJ1-5; possibly TRBD1 for D (5 bases). This CDR3 contains 14 residues. CDR1 is LGHNA and CDR2 is YSLEER in the germline V gene. V was cut by 3 bases and J by 9 bases, with 15 bases left in between. CDR3 sequence: CASSHGRGGRPQHF. The CDR3 nucleotides read TGCGCCAGCAGCCATGGACGGGGGGGACGGCCCCAGCATTTT.

V gene TRBV2 combines with J gene TRBJ2-3; the D is unclear. The J call may be mistaken, given a closer DNA end match to TRBJ1-5. The CDR3 spans 14 residues. Germline V gene data show CDR1 as SNHLY and CDR2 as FYNNEI. The CDR3 sequence: CASSEGVAYSTQHF. CDR3 coding DNA: TGTGCCAGCAGTGAAGGGGTTGCTTATTCCACGCAGCATTTT.

This clonotype was recorded a few times. This chain connects TRBV4-2 to TRBJ2-2; either TRBD1 or TRBD2 may fit D (5 bases each). The germline V gene encodes CDR1 LGHNA and CDR2 YNFKEQ. V was shortened by 5 bases and J by 4 bases, with 8 bases between the two germline ends. The CDR3 is 13 amino acids. CDR3 in amino acids: CASSKGTTGELFF. Written as DNA, the CDR3 is TGTGCCAGCAGCAAAGGGACCACCGGGGAGCTGTTTTTT.

This clonotype showed up many times. The gene calls are TRBV28 and TRBJ1-6; 7 nucleotides match TRBD1. CDR1 and CDR2 (germline): MDHEN, SYDVKM. The trim removed 8 bases at V and 5 bases at J, leaving 9 bases unmatched. CDR3 length equals 15 residues. The CDR3 sequence: CASDRIDRDNSPLHF. DNA of the CDR3: TGTGCCAGCGATCGGATCGACAGGGATAATTCACCCCTCCACTTT.

The rearrangement links TRBV6-2 or TRBV6-3 to TRBJ1-2; D not certain. Trimming removed 2 bases from V and 7 bases from J, with 8 bases in between. This CDR3 is 12 amino acids long. Looked up from germline, CDR1 is MNHEY and CDR2 is SVGEGT. CDR3 loop: CASSYQFRGYTF. CDR3 nucleotide sequence: TGTGCCAGCAGTTACCAATTTCGTGGCTACACCTTC.